One sample yielded the 7 T cell receptor beta chains listed below, sequenced in a study of T cells in Graves' hyperthyroidism and ophthalmopathy. Amplified TCR beta CDR3 regions came from RNA transcripts. Carried out on the TCR CDR3, a first-round RT-PCR used the HTBI primer set. TCRdb recomputed calls from the multiplex PCR reads with MiXCR, one row per CDR3 protein. Found here are about 400,000 distinct CDR3 sequences, roughly 15% of them singletons; the top ten hold roughly a fifth. Source material: blood. The receptors come from a woman aged 30 to 39 with Graves' ophthalmopathy.

Concerning this clonotype itself: The junction departs from the called germline gene at one end, perhaps through a read error. The chain couples TRBV7-8 to TRBJ1-1; 8 nucleotides agree with TRBD1. CDR3 length: 14 residues. Germline loops: CDR1 SGHVS, CDR2 FQNEAQ. CDR3 loop: CAGSPGQGNTEAFF. The CDR3 DNA sequence: TGTGCCGGCAGCCCCGGACAGGGTAACACTGAAGCTTTCTTT.

This clonotype has just a few counts. The gene calls are TRBV20-1 and TRBJ1-2, with 9 positions matching TRBD1. Germline lookup yields CDR1 DFQATT and CDR2 SNEGSKA (reference sequence). This CDR3 has 16 amino acids. V lost 4 bases and J lost 2; bases outside the gene matches: 11. CDR3: CSATPPGQGLNYGYTF. Written as DNA, the CDR3 is TGCAGTGCTACACCTCCGGGACAGGGACTAAACTATGGCTACACCTTC.

Only one count was recorded for this clonotype. A much bigger clone sits one base away, suggesting this may be a read error. The chain's CDR3 is CASRGDSNQSQHF. As DNA, the CDR3 is TGCGCCAGCAGGGGAGATAGCAATCAGTCCCAGCATTTT. The gene calls are TRBV5-1 and TRBJ1-5; D not resolved. The CDR3 covers 13 residues. Looked up from germline, CDR1 is SGHRS and CDR2 is YFSETQ.

This clonotype was counted many times. This chain links TRBV7-6 with TRBJ1-1, with TRBD1 matching over 7 bases. J lost 4 bases, V lost 5 bases, and 7 bases had no gene match. Germline loops: CDR1 SGHVS, CDR2 FNYEAQ. The CDR3 is 14 residues long. Here the CDR3 reads CASSQSTGSTEAFF. Written as DNA, the CDR3 is TGTGCCAGCAGCCAGTCGACAGGGAGCACTGAAGCTTTCTTT.

At least ten counts were recorded for this clonotype. V gene TRBV30 combines with J gene TRBJ2-7, with D possibly being TRBD2 (7 bases). Trimming cost V 4 bases and J 1 base, with 17 bases left between them. The CDR3 sequence is 15 residues long. CDR1 is GTSNPN, CDR2 SVGIG, per germline (reference sequence). CDR3 sequence: CAWTRGRGISYEQYF. As DNA, the CDR3 is TGTGCCTGGACCCGGGGGCGGGGGATTTCCTACGAGCAGTACTTC. The full variable domain, rest sourced from reference TRBV30 and TRBJ2-7, is SQTIHQWPATLVQPVGSPLSLECTVEGTSNPNLYWYRQAAGRGLQLLFYSVGIGQISSEVPQNLSASRPQDRQFILSSKKLLLSDSGFYLCAWTRGRGISYEQYFGPGTRLTVT.

This clonotype was recorded a few times. This rearrangement joins TRBV4-1 to TRBJ2-5; perhaps TRBD1 as D (6 bases). The CDR3 totals 17 residues. The ends were cut back, 2 bases at V and 1 base at J, with 17 bases in the middle. Germline loops: CDR1 MGHRA, CDR2 YSYEKL. CDR3 sequence: CASSQPIRGPRQETQYF. The CDR3 DNA follows: TGCGCCAGCAGCCAACCGATCAGGGGACCACGCCAAGAGACCCAGTACTTC.

The V and J genes are TRBV14 and TRBJ2-5, with D possibly matching TRBD1 (5 bases). Trimming removed 6 bases at V and 2 bases at J, with 10 bases between. This CDR3 contains 13 residues. Germline CDR1 and CDR2: SGHDN and FVKESK. This chain's CDR3 is CASRGKGQETQYF. DNA of the CDR3: TGTGCCAGCAGGGGAAAGGGGCAAGAGACCCAGTACTTC.